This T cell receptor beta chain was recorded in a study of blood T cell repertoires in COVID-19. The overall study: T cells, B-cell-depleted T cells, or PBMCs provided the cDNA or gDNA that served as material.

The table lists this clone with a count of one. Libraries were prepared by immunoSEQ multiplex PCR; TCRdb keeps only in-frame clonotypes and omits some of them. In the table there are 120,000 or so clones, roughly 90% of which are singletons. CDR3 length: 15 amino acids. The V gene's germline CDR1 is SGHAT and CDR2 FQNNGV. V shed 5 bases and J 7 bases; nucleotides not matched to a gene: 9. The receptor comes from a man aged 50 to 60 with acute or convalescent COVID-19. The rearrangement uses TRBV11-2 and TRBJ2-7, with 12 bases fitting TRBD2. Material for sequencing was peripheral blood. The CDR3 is CASSVRGLAGGEQYF. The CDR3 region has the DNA TGTGCCAGCAGCGTCCGGGGGCTAGCGGGAGGGGAGCAGTACTTC.